This T cell receptor beta chain was sequenced during a study of CD8 T cells in Susac syndrome. Study outcomes and limitations: As the study acknowledged, the number of individuals who were part of its TCR sequencing and HLA analysis was relatively small.

Random hexamers were used to reverse transcribe the RNA input (about 0.45 to 1 ug). The amplification used immunoSEQ multiplex PCR on TCR beta CDR3; it spanned 54 Vbeta and 13 Jbeta. MiXCR, run by TCRdb on the immunoSEQ multiplex PCR reads, gives a single entry per CDR3 protein. The repertoire holds roughly 110,000 distinct CDR3 sequences, about 90% seen once, with approximately 0.13% in the top ten. The CDR3 loop spans 17 amino acids. Trimming at V came to 0 bases and at J to 4 bases, leaving 14 bases not matched to a gene. CDR1 is SQVTM, CDR2 ANQGSEA, per germline. Concerning this clonotype: Its target is not known.

Healthy donors served as the controls. They were matched for age and sex. TEMRA cells were FACS-enriched and CD8+ and CD4+ T cells negatively isolated. The source material was CD8+ T cells from PBMCs. The source of this sequence is a human donor in good health. The chain recombines TRBV29-1 with TRBJ2-5; TRBD2 matches at 7 bases. This CDR3 is CSVEDRGERPALETQYF. CDR3 sequence (DNA): TGCAGCGTTGAAGATCGGGGGGAGCGGCCGGCTTTAGAGACCCAGTACTTC.